This T cell receptor (beta chain) is drawn from a study of T cells in Graves' hyperthyroidism and ophthalmopathy. The germline gives CDR1 MNHEY, CDR2 SVGAGI. Trimming left V 2 bases short and J 2 bases short, with 10 bases between. This CDR3 contains 14 residues. The investigators amplified TCR beta CDR3 regions from RNA transcripts. The TCR CDR3 was amplified in a first-round RT-PCR using the HTBI primer set. TCRdb passed the multiplex PCR reads through MiXCR, listing each CDR3 protein once. The table includes 400,000 to 600,000 distinct CDR3 sequences, about 20% detected once. On the basis of clinical symptoms, serum thyroxine and TRAb, thyroid ultrasound and orbital computed tomography, diagnoses were made. This clonotype was detected many times.

The rearrangement joins TRBV6-5 to TRBJ2-7, with D perhaps assigned TRBD1 or TRBD2 (5 bases each). The TCR originated in a man younger than 35 with Graves' hyperthyroidism. The sample was blood. The CDR3 nucleotides are TGTGCCAGCAGTTACGGGTCGGGGCCCTACGAGCAGTACTTC. Its protein product is CASSYGSGPYEQYF.